Below, 8 T cell receptor beta chains from the same sample are listed, as sequenced in a study of chronic HIV infection and antiretroviral therapy. A single record per CDR3 protein comes from TCRdb applying MiXCR to the 5' RACE reads. This sample has 40,000 to 50,000 distinct CDR3 sequences, with about 18% found just once. The sequencing sample was made of peripheral blood. Source of these receptors: an adult who had HIV and had not received antiretroviral therapy, or was an uninfected healthy control (not recorded which).

This CDR3 is CASSLAGQSSNQPQHF. As DNA, the CDR3 is TGTGCCAGCAGTTTAGCGGGACAGTCTAGCAATCAGCCCCAGCATTTT. The chain combines TRBV28 with TRBJ1-5, with 7 bases aligning to TRBD1. Germline CDR1 MDHEN, CDR2 SYDVKM. The CDR3 runs 16 residues. V shed 2 bases, J shed 0 bases, and the junction held 4 bases outside the gene matches.

CDR3 sequence: CASSEGVNQPQHF. Here the CDR3 DNA reads TGTGCCAGCAGTGAGGGAGTCAATCAGCCCCAGCATTTT. The chain joins TRBV6-1 to TRBJ1-5; D is unclear. The CDR3 runs to 13 residues. Germline-derived CDR1 and CDR2 are MNHNS and SASEGT. The germline V and J ends were trimmed by 3 bases and 3 bases, with 6 bases remaining between them.

This clonotype was recorded a few times. V gene TRBV27 combines with J gene TRBJ1-2; weak D call: TRBD1 (5 bases). V was pared by 5 bases and J by 8 bases, with 18 bases between. This CDR3 region has 14 residues. Germline CDR1 reads MNHEY; CDR2 reads SMNVEV (reference sequence). CDR3 region: CASSGRDWASGYTF. DNA of the CDR3: TGTGCCAGCAGTGGAAGGGACTGGGCGTCGGGCTACACCTTC.

The chain carries TRBV7-2 and TRBJ1-4, with no clear D. CDR1 and CDR2 (germline): SGHTA, FQGNSA. V lost 2 bases to trimming and J lost 10 bases, with 17 bases between them. This CDR3 has 15 residues. CDR3 nucleotides: TGTGCCAGCAGCTTAAATATCGACTTTAGAGGAAAACTGTTTTTT. As protein: CASSLNIDFRGKLFF.

The V gene is TRBV28, the J gene TRBJ2-3, with 10 bases fitting TRBD1. Germline V gene sequence: CDR1 MDHEN, CDR2 SYDVKM. The CDR3 length is 15 residues. Unmatched junction bases numbered 7, after V lost 1 base and J lost 9 bases. The CDR3 region has the DNA TGTGCCAGCAGTTTATTCCGGGACAGGGGAAAGACGCAGTATTTT. Protein: CASSLFRDRGKTQYF.

The chain links TRBV27 to TRBJ1-1, with a possible D match to TRBD1 (5 bases). The germline V gene has CDR1 MNHEY and CDR2 SMNVEV (reference sequence). V was trimmed by 4 bases and J by 1 base, leaving 7 bases between them. The CDR3 covers 13 residues. The CDR3 sequence: CASSWQGNTEAFF. The CDR3 DNA reads TGTGCCAGCAGTTGGCAGGGGAACACTGAAGCTTTCTTT.

This clonotype was detected a few times. The chain has TRBV29-1 and TRBJ1-2, with 7 positions matching TRBD1. Germline V gene lookup returns CDR1 SQVTM and CDR2 ANQGSEA. The CDR3 totals 15 residues. DNA for the CDR3: TGCTGCATCCCTCCCCGGAACAGGGGTGCGGATGGCTACACCTTC. This codes for CCIPPRNRGADGYTF.

The chain combines TRBV12-3 or TRBV12-4 with TRBJ1-2; 8 bases agree with TRBD1. V was pared by 4 bases and J by 3 bases, with 1 base of the junction left unmatched. The CDR3 has 13 amino acids. DNA of the CDR3: TGTGCCAGCAGTTCAGGGGGCTACTATGGCTACACCTTC. It is translated as CASSSGGYYGYTF.